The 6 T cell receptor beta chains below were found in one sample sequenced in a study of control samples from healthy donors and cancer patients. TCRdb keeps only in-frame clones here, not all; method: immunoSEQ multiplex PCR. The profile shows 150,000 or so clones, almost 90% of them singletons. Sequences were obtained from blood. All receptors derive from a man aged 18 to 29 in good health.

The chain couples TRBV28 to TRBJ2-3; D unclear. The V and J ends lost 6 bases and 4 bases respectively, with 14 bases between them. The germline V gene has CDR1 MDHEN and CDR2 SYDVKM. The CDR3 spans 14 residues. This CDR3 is CASRELERSDTQYF. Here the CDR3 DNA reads TGTGCCAGCAGGGAGCTGGAAAGGTCAGATACGCAGTATTTT.

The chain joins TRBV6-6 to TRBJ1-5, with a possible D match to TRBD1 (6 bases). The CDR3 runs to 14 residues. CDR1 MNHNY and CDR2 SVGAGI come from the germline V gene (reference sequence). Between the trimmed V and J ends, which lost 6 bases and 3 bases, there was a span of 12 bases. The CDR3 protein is CASRDSRVNQPQHF. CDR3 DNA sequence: TGTGCCAGCAGGGACAGCCGAGTCAATCAGCCCCAGCATTTT.

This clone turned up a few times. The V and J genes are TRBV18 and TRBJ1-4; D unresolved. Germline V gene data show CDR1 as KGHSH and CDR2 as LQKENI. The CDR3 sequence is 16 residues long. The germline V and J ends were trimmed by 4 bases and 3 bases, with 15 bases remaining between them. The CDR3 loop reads CASSQDAAGANEKLFF. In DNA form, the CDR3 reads TGTGCCAGCTCACAAGATGCGGCAGGAGCTAATGAAAAACTGTTTTTT.

The CDR3 DNA reads TGTGCCAGCAGCTTCATTAATTCACCCCTCCACTTT. Translating it yields CASSFINSPLHF. V is TRBV11-2 and J is TRBJ1-6; D unresolved. The CDR3 runs 12 residues. V was trimmed by 3 bases and J by 6 bases, leaving 3 bases between them. Germline V CDR1 and CDR2: SGHAT, FQNNGV.

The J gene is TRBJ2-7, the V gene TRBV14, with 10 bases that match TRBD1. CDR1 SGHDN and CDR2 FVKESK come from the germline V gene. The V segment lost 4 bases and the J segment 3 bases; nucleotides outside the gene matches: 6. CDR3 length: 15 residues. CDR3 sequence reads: CASSPTGGKIYEQYF. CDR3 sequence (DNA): TGTGCCAGCAGCCCGACAGGGGGCAAGATCTACGAGCAGTACTTC.

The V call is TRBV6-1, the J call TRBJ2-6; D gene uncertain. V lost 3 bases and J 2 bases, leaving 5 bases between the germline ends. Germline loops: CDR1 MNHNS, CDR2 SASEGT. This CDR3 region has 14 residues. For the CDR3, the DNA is TGTGCCAGCAGTGATATAGCTGGGGCCAACGTCCTGACTTTC. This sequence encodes CASSDIAGANVLTF.